The TCR beta chain under discussion was sequenced for a study of graft-versus-host responses after intestinal transplantation. This CDR3 spans 14 amino acids. CDR1 is SNHLY, CDR2 FYNNEI, per germline. The ends lost 4 bases at V and 2 bases at J; junction bases unmatched: 2. Study-wide results and limits: Allografts from individuals with graft-donor T cell macrochimerism displayed high graft-versus-host to host-versus-graft clonal ratios.

TCRdb's table, derived via immunoSEQ multiplex PCR, lists solely in-frame clones and lacks some. The table records under 90,000 clones, roughly 89% of them present only once. As to this clone: Its antigen is still unknown.

The chain couples TRBV2 to TRBJ2-7, with 10 bases aligning to TRBD2. This specimen was unstimulated CD8+ T cells sorted from spleen or lymph node cells, taken before transplant. This clonotype originated in a human donor who was the organ donor for an intestinal transplant. The DNA of the CDR3 is TGTGCCAGCAGTGTCGGACTAGCGGCCTACGAGCAGTACGTC. The encoded protein is CASSVGLAAYEQYV.